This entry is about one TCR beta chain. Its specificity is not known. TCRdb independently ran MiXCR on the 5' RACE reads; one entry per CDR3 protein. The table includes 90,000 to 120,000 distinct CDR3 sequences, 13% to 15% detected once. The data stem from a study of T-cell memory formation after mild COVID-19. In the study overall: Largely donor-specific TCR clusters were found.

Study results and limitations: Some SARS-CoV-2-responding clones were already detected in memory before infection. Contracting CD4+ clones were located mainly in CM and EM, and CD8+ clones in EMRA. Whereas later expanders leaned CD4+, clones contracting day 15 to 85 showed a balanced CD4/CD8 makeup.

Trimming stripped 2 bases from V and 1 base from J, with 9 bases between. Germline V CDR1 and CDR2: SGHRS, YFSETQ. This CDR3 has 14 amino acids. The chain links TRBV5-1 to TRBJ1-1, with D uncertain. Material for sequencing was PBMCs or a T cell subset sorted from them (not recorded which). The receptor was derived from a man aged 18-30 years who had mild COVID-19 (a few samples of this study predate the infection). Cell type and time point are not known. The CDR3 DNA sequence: TGCGCCAGCAGCTTACCCGGGCAGAACACTGAAGCTTTCTTT. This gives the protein CASSLPGQNTEAFF.